The present T cell receptor beta chain was sequenced within a study of blood T cell repertoires in COVID-19. The authors' processing: The authors estimated nucleated cell counts from reference gene primer amplification. TCRdb's table, derived via immunoSEQ multiplex PCR, lists solely in-frame clones and lacks some. The V and J calls and clone size come from that table; D and trimming were worked out from the DNA. The data show 320,000 or so clones, with roughly 84% seen just once and 0.9% to 1.2% held by the top ten. The study counted Cohort 3 donors as recovered given two negative PCRs, clearance, or symptom resolution. CDR3 length: 13 residues. CDR1 and CDR2 from the germline V gene are SGHNT and YENEEA. Between the trimmed V and J ends, which lost 3 bases and 8 bases, there was a span of 13 bases.

The V and J genes are TRBV11-3 and TRBJ1-1; D unclear. Material: PBMCs or T cells enriched from blood (not recorded which). The origin of this receptor is a woman aged 25 to 39 who had recovered from COVID-19. The CDR3 DNA sequence: TGTGCCAGCAGCTTGGTCAAGGGCGGGGAAGCTTTCTTT. It specifies CASSLVKGGEAFF.